This TCR beta chain was found in a study of beta chain features in type 1 diabetes. V was pared by 5 bases and J by 3 bases, with 11 bases between. The CDR3 length is 13 residues. Germline assignment: CDR1 SGHTS and CDR2 YDEGEE. This clone appeared a few times. All of the isolated RNA was reverse transcribed, so expressed TCRB transcripts were sequenced. Generated by immunoSEQ multiplex PCR, the TCRdb table keeps only in-frame clones and is missing some. The sample consists of under 900,000 clones, roughly a sixth of them appearing once. Only one heparinised blood draw was taken per donor, and its volume averaged roughly 0.12 L.

The chain joins TRBV5-8 to TRBJ2-5, with a possible D match to TRBD2 (5 bases). Sequenced material: naive CD4+ T cells from blood. The clonotype was recovered from a woman aged 18 to 35 in good health. The DNA for the CDR3 is TGTGCCAGCAGACCACGGGGTAAAGAGACCCAGTACTTC. As protein: CASRPRGKETQYF.